The T cell receptor beta chain under discussion was sequenced for a study of blood T cell repertoires in COVID-19. The wider study: Samples representing acute and convalescent COVID-19 were sourced from the United States, Italy and Spain.

Sequencing was performed with immunoSEQ multiplex PCR; in TCRdb, only in-frame clones are kept and a portion is missing. The sample carries roughly 220,000 clones, around 90% recorded once. This clone showed up just once. Germline V gene lookup returns CDR1 MNHEY and CDR2 SMNVEV (reference sequence). This CDR3 is 12 amino acids long. V gave up 3 bases and J gave up 9 bases, with 10 bases separating them. Donors in Cohort 3 who had recovered were those with two negative PCRs, healthcare professional clearance, or resolution of their symptoms. The specimen sequenced was PBMCs or T cells enriched from blood (not recorded which). The chain recombines TRBV27 with TRBJ2-3, with D perhaps TRBD2 (6 bases). The receptor was derived from a woman aged 25 to 39 who had recovered from COVID-19. For the CDR3, the DNA is TGTGCCAGCAGTTTGGAGGGGCACACGCAGTATTTT. Translation: CASSLEGHTQYF.